The 23 T cell receptor beta chains below were found in one sample sequenced in a study of cytomegalovirus exposure and HLA in healthy donors (TCRdb year 2017). Library preparation employed the immunoSEQ multiplex PCR assay. For the multiplex PCR, a mixture combining 60 forward primers for TCR Vbeta segments and 13 reverse primers for TCR Jbeta segments was used. The table comes from immuneACCESS by way of TCRdb, which keeps in-frame sequences with V and J called. Part of the clones is missing from these tables; in studies checked, under half for an unresolved V gene and the rest for unknown reasons. The table for this sample lists fewer than 100,000 clones; 75% to 80% of them were counted only once. The ten largest clonotypes hold roughly 5.5% of the sample. The sample comprised PBMCs. Receptors originate from a female donor in good health and CMV-seronegative.

The chain carries TRBV7-2 and TRBJ1-1, with 7 bases matching TRBD1. The CDR3 is 15 residues long. Germline lookup yields CDR1 SGHTA and CDR2 FQGNSA. Trimming at V came to 5 bases and at J to 1 base, leaving 7 bases not matched to a gene. CDR3 DNA: TGTGCCAGCAGCCACCGCGGACAGGCGAACACTGAAGCTTTCTTT. Amino acid sequence: CASSHRGQANTEAFF.

The chain uses TRBV6-1 and TRBJ2-1; no definite D call. CDR1 MNHNS and CDR2 SASEGT come from the germline V gene. This CDR3 is built from 14 residues. V lost 3 bases to trimming and J lost 4 bases, with 10 bases between them. CDR3 in DNA: TGTGCCAGCAGTGAGGTGGCAGGTTACAATGAGCAGTTCTTC. Translated, it gives CASSEVAGYNEQFF.

This clone was detected only once. V is TRBV20-1 and J is TRBJ2-5, with D uncertain. Trimming shortened V by 7 bases and J by 5 bases, and 11 bases separated the two germline ends. Germline V gives CDR1 DFQATT, CDR2 SNEGSKA (reference sequence). This CDR3 spans 11 amino acids. The CDR3 nucleotides read TGCAGTGTCAGCCAGGTGGAGACCCAGTACTTC. Amino acids: CSVSQVETQYF.

This chain uses TRBV19 with TRBJ1-1, with TRBD1 as a possible D gene (5 bases). CDR1 and CDR2 from the germline V gene are LNHDA and SQIVND (reference sequence). The length of the CDR3 is 13 residues. The ends were cut back, 3 bases at V and 6 bases at J, with 11 bases in the middle. This CDR3 is CASSITQGSEAFF. The DNA for the CDR3 is TGTGCCAGTAGTATTACCCAGGGTTCTGAAGCTTTCTTT.

This sequence joins TRBV5-1 and TRBJ2-7; 7 bases fit TRBD1. The V gene's germline CDR1 is SGHRS and CDR2 YFSETQ. The CDR3 is 14 amino acids. Trimming removed 1 base from V and 5 bases from J; junction bases left unmatched: 6. CDR3 sequence: CASSLKGGDNEQYF. DNA for the CDR3: TGCGCCAGCAGCTTGAAAGGGGGCGATAACGAGCAGTACTTC.

The DNA of the CDR3 is TGTGCCAGCAGCAAAGCACGGTGGGGCTACACCTTC. It specifies CASSKARWGYTF. The chain employs TRBV21-1 and TRBJ1-2. TRBV21-1 corresponds to a pseudogene. There are 12 residues in the CDR3.

This chain links TRBV10-3 with TRBJ2-6, with D unclear. This CDR3 is 16 amino acids long. Germline lookup yields CDR1 ENHRY and CDR2 SYGVKD. Trimming removed 7 bases at V and 0 bases at J, with 13 bases between. The CDR3 DNA reads as TGTGCCATCAAGCCACAGCCCTCCTCTGGGGCCAACGTCCTGACTTTC. Translated, it gives CAIKPQPSSGANVLTF.

V is TRBV7-9 and J is TRBJ2-3; D ambiguous. CDR3 length: 13 residues. Deletions cut 5 bases from V and 6 bases from J, with 12 bases between. Per germline, CDR1 SEHNR and CDR2 FQNEAQ (reference sequence). CDR3 region: CASSRLGSDTQYF. CDR3 in DNA: TGTGCCAGCAGCCGGCTAGGCTCCGATACGCAGTATTTT.

J is TRBJ1-5 and V is TRBV6-1; unclear D gene. Trimming shortened V by 0 bases and J by 4 bases, and 10 bases separated the two germline ends. Germline V CDR1 and CDR2: MNHNS, SASEGT. The CDR3 is 15 amino acids. This CDR3 reads CASSEAAGINQPQHF. The DNA for the CDR3 is TGTGCCAGCAGTGAAGCGGCGGGCATAAATCAGCCCCAGCATTTT.

The CDR3 coding sequence is TGTGCCAGCAGTGCCCGGGACAGCTCTGGAAACACCATATATTTT. It yields the protein CASSARDSSGNTIYF. The rearrangement links TRBV6-1 to TRBJ1-3, with 7 positions matching TRBD1. V was clipped by 4 bases and J by 0 bases; unmatched bases: 3. Germline CDR1 is MNHNS and CDR2 is SASEGT. The CDR3 has 15 residues.

This rearrangement joins TRBV7-2 to TRBJ2-2, with 8 bases identical to TRBD1. After removal of 4 bases from V and 4 bases from J, the junction contained 2 bases not matched to a gene. This CDR3 contains 14 residues. CDR1 and CDR2 from the germline V gene are SGHTA and FQGNSA. The CDR3 bases are TGTGCCAGCAGCTCGGACAGGGCCACCGGGGAGCTGTTTTTT. Amino acid sequence: CASSSDRATGELFF.

The chain has TRBV7-6 and TRBJ1-5, with D possibly matching TRBD1 (5 bases). The CDR3 has 15 amino acids. Trimming cost V 1 base and J 3 bases, with 10 bases left between them. The germline V gene encodes CDR1 SGHVS and CDR2 FNYEAQ. CDR3 bases: TGTGCCAGCAGCTTAGGAATAGGGGACAATCAGCCCCAGCATTTT. Residues: CASSLGIGDNQPQHF.

V usage is TRBV9 and J usage is TRBJ2-2; the D is unclear. The V end was cut by 0 bases, the J end by 4 bases, with 4 bases between. Germline loops: CDR1 SGDLS, CDR2 YYNGEE. The CDR3 extends over 13 amino acids. CDR3 sequence (DNA): TGTGCCAGCAGCGTAGGCGGCACCGGGGAGCTGTTTTTT. It translates to CASSVGGTGELFF.

This chain connects TRBV19 to TRBJ1-6, with a possible D match to TRBD1 (6 bases). The germline CDR1 and CDR2 sequences are LNHDA and SQIVND (reference sequence). This CDR3 comprises 15 residues. Between the trimmed V and J ends, which lost 3 bases and 8 bases, there was a span of 14 bases. The CDR3 spells CASSISPGHYSPLHF. The CDR3 DNA reads TGTGCCAGTAGTATTTCCCCGGGACACTATTCACCCCTCCACTTT.

V gene TRBV5-1 combines with J gene TRBJ2-2, with 8 bases fitting TRBD1. J lost 2 bases, V lost 4 bases, and 7 bases had no gene match. The CDR3 covers 16 residues. CDR1 and CDR2 (germline): SGHRS, YFSETQ. CDR3 nucleotide sequence: TGCGCCAGCAGCCCTATTGGGACAGGTAACACCGGGGAGCTGTTTTTT. It is translated as CASSPIGTGNTGELFF.

The chain recombines TRBV27 with TRBJ2-7; the D gene is possibly TRBD2 (6 bases). From germline, CDR1 is MNHEY and CDR2 SMNVEV (reference sequence). Trimming removed 1 base from V and 3 bases from J, with 13 bases in between. This CDR3 is built from 15 residues. The CDR3, as DNA: TGTGCCAGCAGTTTATGGTCGGGGGAAGGCTACGAGCAGTACTTC. As protein: CASSLWSGEGYEQYF.

The chain uses TRBV5-1 and TRBJ2-2, with a weak D call TRBD2 (6 bases). Trimming removed 0 bases from V and 8 bases from J, with 14 bases in between. CDR1 is SGHRS and CDR2 is YFSETQ in the germline V gene. This CDR3 has 15 residues. The CDR3 loop is CASSLGVASGGELFF. Written as DNA, the CDR3 is TGCGCCAGCAGCTTGGGAGTGGCGAGCGGGGGGGAGCTGTTTTTT.

There are a few counts of this clone. This rearrangement joins TRBV6-1 to TRBJ1-5, with 7 bases identical to TRBD1. Germline V gene sequence: CDR1 MNHNS, CDR2 SASEGT. Trimming at V came to 0 bases and at J to 5 bases, leaving 10 bases not matched to a gene. CDR3 size: 17 residues. The CDR3 reads CASSEAHSRGAHQPQHF. DNA for the CDR3: TGTGCCAGCAGTGAAGCCCATAGCAGGGGGGCTCATCAGCCCCAGCATTTT.

V is TRBV28 and J is TRBJ2-7; D perhaps matches TRBD1 (5 bases). V was pared by 6 bases and J by 4 bases, with 13 bases between. The CDR3 length is 13 residues. Germline CDR1 and CDR2: MDHEN and SYDVKM. This chain's CDR3 is CASRLGAEYEQYF. In DNA form, the CDR3 reads TGTGCCAGCAGACTTGGGGCCGAGTACGAGCAGTACTTC. Using reference TRBV28 and TRBJ2-7 for the parts outside the CDR3, the full variable domain is DVKVTQSSRYLVKRTGEKVFLECVQDMDHENMFWYRQDPGLGLRLIYFSYDVKMKEKGDIPEGYSVSREKKERFSLILESASTNQTSMYLCASRLGAEYEQYFGPGTRLTVT.

The chain recombines TRBV6-6 with TRBJ2-3; D gene uncertain. The germline gives CDR1 MNHNY, CDR2 SVGAGI (reference sequence). Trimming cost V 4 bases and J 3 bases, with 5 bases left between them. This CDR3 region has 12 residues. The CDR3 spells CASSSDTDTQYF. In nucleotides, the CDR3 is TGTGCCAGCAGTTCAGATACAGATACGCAGTATTTT.

The V gene is TRBV6-5, the J gene TRBJ2-7; TRBD2 matches 8 bases. Germline V gene data show CDR1 as MNHEY and CDR2 as SVGAGI. The trim removed 0 bases at V and 3 bases at J, leaving 4 bases unmatched. The CDR3 totals 15 residues. CDR3 coding DNA: TGTGCCAGCAGTTACTCGGTGGGACTAGGCTACGAGCAGTACTTC. It translates to CASSYSVGLGYEQYF.

In its sample, this clone was seen a few times. Other DNA sequences in the sample encode the same CDR3. The genes are TRBV5-1 and TRBJ2-7; 9 bases are shared with TRBD1. The CDR3 length is 15 residues. Trimming at V came to 4 bases and at J to 0 bases, leaving 5 bases not matched to a gene. CDR1 is SGHRS and CDR2 is YFSETQ in the germline V gene. Here the CDR3 reads CASSPGTGSSYEQYF. The CDR3 bases are TGCGCCAGCAGCCCGGGGACAGGGAGCTCCTACGAGCAGTACTTC.

CDR3: CASSPRVGFYEQYF. The CDR3 DNA is TGTGCCAGCAGTCCCAGGGTGGGCTTCTACGAGCAGTACTTC. The chain joins TRBV6-6 to TRBJ2-7; perhaps TRBD1 as D (5 bases). V was cut by 5 bases and J by 3 bases, with 14 bases left in between. The CDR3 sequence is 14 residues long. The germline CDR1 and CDR2 sequences are MNHNY and SVGAGI (reference sequence).